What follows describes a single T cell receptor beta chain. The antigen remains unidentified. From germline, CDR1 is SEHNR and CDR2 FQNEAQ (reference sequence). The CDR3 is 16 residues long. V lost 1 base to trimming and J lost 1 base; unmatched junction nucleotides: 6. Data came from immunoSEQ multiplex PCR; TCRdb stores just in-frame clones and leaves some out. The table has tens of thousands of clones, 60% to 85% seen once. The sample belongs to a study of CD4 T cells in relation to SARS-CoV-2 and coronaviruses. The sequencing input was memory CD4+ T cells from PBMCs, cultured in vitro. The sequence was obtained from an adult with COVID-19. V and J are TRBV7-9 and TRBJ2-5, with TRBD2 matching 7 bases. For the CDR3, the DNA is TGTGCCAGCAGCTTAGTTGTGGGAGGGCTCCAAGAGACCCAGTACTTC. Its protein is CASSLVVGGLQETQYF.